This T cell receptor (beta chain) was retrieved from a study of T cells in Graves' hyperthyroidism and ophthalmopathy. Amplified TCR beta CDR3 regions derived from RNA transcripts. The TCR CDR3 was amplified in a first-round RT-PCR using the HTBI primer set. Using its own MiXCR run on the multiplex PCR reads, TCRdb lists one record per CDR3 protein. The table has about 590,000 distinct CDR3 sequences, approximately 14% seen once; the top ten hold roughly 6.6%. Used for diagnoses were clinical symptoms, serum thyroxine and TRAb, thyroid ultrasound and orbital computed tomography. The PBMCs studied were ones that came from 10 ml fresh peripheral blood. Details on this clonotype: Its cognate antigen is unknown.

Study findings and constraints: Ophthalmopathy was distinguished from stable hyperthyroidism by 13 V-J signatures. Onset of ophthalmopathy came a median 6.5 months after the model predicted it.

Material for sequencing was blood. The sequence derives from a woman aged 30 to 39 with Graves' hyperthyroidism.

The CDR3 nucleotides are TGTGCCTGCTCCGGGACAGCTGGAAACACCATATATTTT. It specifies CACSGTAGNTIYF. The chain joins TRBV6-1 to TRBJ1-3; 7 bases line up with TRBD1. Germline CDR1 is MNHNS and CDR2 is SASEGT. Trimming removed 11 bases from V and 2 bases from J; junction bases left unmatched: 6. The length of the CDR3 is 13 residues.